A selection of T cell receptor beta chains follows, all from one sample in a study of cytomegalovirus exposure and HLA in healthy donors. The assay was immunoSEQ multiplex PCR, and TCRdb's table has in-frame clones only and misses some. The sample has 80,000 or so clones; around 79% are singletons. Material for sequencing was PBMCs. These receptors were collected from a man between 40 and 49 years old in good health and CMV-seronegative. The CDR3 runs from the conserved cysteine through the conserved F or W. The order of the fields is D gene, V gene, CDR3 length, J gene, clone size, CDR3 protein, CDR3 DNA. A D gene is named only where the DNA matches it firmly. Clone size is given for some rows only: seen once, a few or many times, or a class if the clone is expanded.

TRBD2	TRBV5-6	15	TRBJ2-1	NA	CASSLTSGNPNEQFF	TGTGCCAGCAGCCTGACTAGCGGAAACCCCAATGAGCAGTTCTTC
TRBD2	TRBV5-4	13	TRBJ2-7	NA	CASSRCGGCEQYF	TGTGCCAGCAGCCGTTGCGGGGGGTGTGAGCAGTACTTC
TRBD2	TRBV6-4	17	TRBJ2-7	NA	CVSSDLKGTTSSYEQYF	TGTGTCAGCAGTGACTTAAAGGGGACTACGTCCTCCTACGAGCAGTACTTC
TRBD2	TRBV5-1	16	TRBJ2-1	NA	CASRQDSGRAYNEQFF	TGCGCCAGCAGACAGGATAGCGGGAGGGCCTACAATGAGCAGTTCTTC
TRBD2	TRBV7-2	15	TRBJ2-1	NA	CASSLLAGVSNEQFF	TGTGCCAGCAGCTTATTAGCGGGAGTTTCGAATGAGCAGTTCTTC
TRBD1	TRBV6-1	13	TRBJ1-5	few	CASEDREAQPQHF	TGTGCCAGCGAGGACAGGGAGGCACAGCCCCAGCATTTT
NA	TRBV27	13	TRBJ1-1	NA	CASSLPVNTEAFF	TGTGCCAGCAGTTTACCGGTGAACACTGAAGCTTTCTTT
TRBD2	TRBV4-2	15	TRBJ2-1	NA	CASSQAEAGGREQFF	TGTGCCAGCAGCCAAGCAGAAGCGGGAGGCCGTGAGCAGTTCTTC
TRBD2	TRBV5-6	15	TRBJ2-5	NA	CASSRLAGGKETQYF	TGTGCCAGCAGCAGACTAGCGGGAGGGAAAGAGACCCAGTACTTC
TRBD2	TRBV5-6	18	TRBJ2-2	NA	CASSWGGLGFANTGELFF	TGTGCCAGCAGCTGGGGGGGGTTAGGGTTCGCGAACACCGGGGAGCTGTTTTTT
TRBD1	TRBV19	14	TRBJ1-2	few	CASSTTGASYGYTF	TGTGCCAGTAGTACGACAGGGGCCAGCTATGGCTACACCTTC
TRBD1	TRBV10-3	14	TRBJ1-4	NA	CAIRGQGLGEKLFF	TGTGCCATCAGGGGACAGGGGTTGGGCGAAAAACTGTTTTTT
NA	TRBV7-3	16	TRBJ2-1	few	CASSLNSGFSYNEQFF	TGTGCCAGCAGCTTAAATAGCGGTTTTTCCTACAATGAGCAGTTCTTC
TRBD2	TRBV5-4	15	TRBJ2-1	NA	CASSAGGLAHNEQFF	TGTGCCAGCAGCGCGGGGGGACTAGCCCACAATGAGCAGTTCTTC
TRBD2	TRBV27	14	TRBJ2-1	NA	CASCRLAVYNEQFF	TGTGCCAGCTGTAGACTAGCGGTATACAATGAGCAGTTCTTC
TRBD2	TRBV18	16	TRBJ2-2	NA	CASSLMRGENTGELFF	TGTGCCAGCTCACTTATGCGGGGGGAGAACACCGGGGAGCTGTTTTTT
TRBD2	TRBV13	18	TRBJ2-7	NA	CASSLGNPLAPPAHEQYF	TGTGCCAGCAGCTTAGGTAACCCACTAGCGCCACCTGCCCACGAGCAGTACTTC
NA	TRBV28	15	TRBJ2-3	NA	CASSLGGRGGDTQYF	TGTGCCAGCAGTTTGGGCGGCAGGGGTGGCGATACGCAGTATTTT
NA	TRBV5-4	18	TRBJ1-1	few	CASSLFFGGDLGNTEAFF	TGTGCCAGCAGCTTGTTTTTCGGGGGGGATTTGGGAAACACTGAAGCTTTCTTT
NA	TRBV7-2	13	TRBJ2-4	NA	CASSLRGGNIQYF	TGTGCCAGCAGCTTACGCGGCGGGAACATTCAGTACTTC
NA	TRBV7-2	12	TRBJ1-2	NA	CASSLHPVGYTF	TGTGCCAGCAGCTTACACCCAGTAGGCTACACCTTC
TRBD1	TRBV28	14	TRBJ1-2	NA	CASRPTGGNYGYTF	TGTGCCAGCAGACCGACAGGGGGGAACTATGGCTACACCTTC
TRBD2	TRBV2	14	TRBJ2-7	NA	CASVPTSGTYEQYF	TGTGCCAGCGTACCGACTAGCGGTACCTACGAGCAGTACTTC
NA	TRBV27	16	TRBJ2-3	NA	CASRAWRERGTDTQYF	TGTGCCAGCAGGGCATGGCGGGAGAGGGGGACAGATACGCAGTATTTT
TRBD1	TRBV19	20	TRBJ1-5	NA	CASSSTSRDRGRGSNQPQHF	TGTGCCAGTAGTTCTACCTCTCGGGACAGGGGGCGAGGCAGCAATCAGCCCCAGCATTTT
NA	TRBV15	13	TRBJ2-1	NA	CATSRERRDEQFF	TGTGCCACCAGCAGAGAGAGGCGCGATGAGCAGTTCTTC
NA	TRBV6-6	14	TRBJ1-1	NA	CASSSLRTQGAAFF	TGTGCCAGCAGCTCCTTACGAACCCAGGGCGCCGCTTTCTTT
NA	TRBV7-2	13	TRBJ1-5	NA	CASSNIGGQPQHF	TGTGCCAGCAGCAATATAGGAGGTCAGCCCCAGCATTTT
NA	TRBV10-3	13	TRBJ1-2	once	CAISPGAGSGYTF	TGTGCCATCAGTCCTGGGGCGGGGAGCGGCTACACCTTC
NA	TRBV23-1	14	TRBJ2-2	few	CASSQRLARGKLFF	TGCGCCAGCAGTCAAAGGCTAGCGAGAGGGAAGCTGTTTTTT
NA	TRBV4-1	15	TRBJ1-4	NA	CASSQARGWDEKLFF	TGCGCCAGCAGCCAGGCTAGGGGGTGGGATGAAAAACTGTTTTTT
TRBD1	TRBV7-2	15	TRBJ2-7	NA	CASSFTGTGVYEQYF	TGTGCCAGCAGCTTTACCGGGACAGGGGTCTACGAGCAGTACTTC
NA	TRBV7-9	15	TRBJ2-1	few	CASSLAEGALNEQFF	TGTGCCAGCAGCTTAGCGGAAGGGGCGCTTAATGAGCAGTTCTTC
NA	TRBV7-9	15	TRBJ1-2	few	CASSPRTEVLNGYTF	TGTGCCAGCAGCCCCCGGACAGAGGTGTTGAATGGCTACACCTTC
NA	TRBV5-1	13	TRBJ2-1	NA	CASSATGAGEQFF	TGCGCCAGCAGCGCCACAGGAGCGGGTGAGCAGTTCTTC
TRBD2	TRBV5-1	15	TRBJ2-5	NA	CASSLLAGGRETQYF	TGCGCCAGCAGCTTATTAGCGGGCGGGCGGGAGACCCAGTACTTC
NA	TRBV21-1	17	TRBJ1-5	NA	CASSKEYRRPNNQPQHF	TGTGCCAGCAGCAAAGAGTATAGGAGACCCAACAATCAGCCCCAGCATTTT
NA	TRBV7-3	13	TRBJ2-1	NA	CASSLTLGAEQFF	TGTGCCAGCAGCTTAACTCTGGGAGCTGAGCAGTTCTTC
NA	TRBV11-2	16	TRBJ2-7	NA	CASSLRLAGGPDEQYF	TGTGCCAGCAGCTTAAGGCTCGCAGGGGGGCCAGACGAGCAGTACTTC
NA	TRBV13	16	TRBJ2-2	once	CASSLGQWVSAGELFF	TGTGCCAGCAGCTTAGGACAGTGGGTATCGGCCGGGGAGCTGTTTTTT
NA	TRBV5-1	14	TRBJ1-1	NA	CASSLEGVNTEAFF	TGCGCCAGCAGCTTGGAGGGGGTAAACACTGAAGCTTTCTTT
TRBD2	TRBV30	23	TRBJ2-7	NA	CAWSVHRRSSTSGRVRVGYEQYF	TGTGCCTGGAGTGTACATAGGAGGAGTTCGACTAGCGGGAGGGTAAGGGTAGGATACGAGCAGTACTTC
TRBD2	TRBV5-1	16	TRBJ2-3	NA	CASSSTSGSGTDTQYF	TGCGCCAGCAGCTCGACTAGCGGGAGCGGCACAGATACGCAGTATTTT
NA	TRBV7-9	16	TRBJ2-5	NA	CASSPYTGSSQETQYF	TGTGCCAGCAGCCCATACACCGGGAGTAGTCAAGAGACCCAGTACTTC
TRBD2	TRBV2	15	TRBJ2-7	NA	CASIILGGGPYEQYF	TGTGCCAGCATAATTTTAGGCGGGGGACCCTACGAGCAGTACTTC
NA	TRBV5-6	15	TRBJ2-3	NA	CASSTGGYGTDTQYF	TGTGCCAGCAGCACCGGGGGATACGGCACAGATACGCAGTATTTT
TRBD2	TRBV18	15	TRBJ2-1	NA	CASSPWREIHNEQFF	TGTGCCAGCTCACCGTGGCGGGAGATCCACAATGAGCAGTTCTTC
TRBD2	TRBV4-2	16	TRBJ2-1	NA	CASSPFSGGTRNEQFF	TGTGCCAGCAGCCCCTTTAGCGGGGGGACTCGGAATGAGCAGTTCTTC
NA	TRBV18	13	TRBJ2-1	NA	CASSPPRGNEQFF	TGTGCCAGCTCACCACCTAGGGGGAATGAGCAGTTCTTC
NA	TRBV4-2	13	TRBJ1-1	few	CASSLQGNTEAFF	TGTGCCAGCAGCCTACAGGGGAACACTGAAGCTTTCTTT
NA	TRBV19	13	TRBJ1-4	NA	CASSITRNEKLFF	TGTGCCAGTAGTATTACCCGGAATGAAAAACTGTTTTTT
TRBD2	TRBV2	14	TRBJ2-1	NA	CASSDRLAGGPWFF	TGTGCCAGCAGTGATCGGCTAGCGGGAGGGCCTTGGTTCTTC
NA	TRBV28	15	TRBJ2-5	NA	CASSLYPGRGETQYF	TGTGCCAGCAGTTTATATCCAGGGCGCGGAGAGACCCAGTACTTC
NA	TRBV5-1	14	TRBJ2-5	NA	CASSLDPRGETQYF	TGCGCCAGCAGCTTGGATCCCAGAGGAGAGACCCAGTACTTC
TRBD2	TRBV5-1	15	TRBJ2-5	NA	CASSQGREEQETQYF	TGCGCCAGCAGCCAGGGGCGGGAGGAACAAGAGACCCAGTACTTC
NA	TRBV5-1	13	TRBJ1-1	few	CASSFGGGTEAFF	TGCGCCAGCAGCTTTGGAGGTGGAACTGAAGCTTTCTTT
NA	TRBV7-9	14	TRBJ2-2	NA	CASSPGLGSGELFF	TGTGCCAGCAGCCCGGGTCTAGGCTCCGGGGAGCTGTTTTTT
NA	TRBV20-1	10	TRBJ2-5	NA	CSARGNFGDF	TGCAGTGCGAGGGGGAACTTCGGGGACTTC